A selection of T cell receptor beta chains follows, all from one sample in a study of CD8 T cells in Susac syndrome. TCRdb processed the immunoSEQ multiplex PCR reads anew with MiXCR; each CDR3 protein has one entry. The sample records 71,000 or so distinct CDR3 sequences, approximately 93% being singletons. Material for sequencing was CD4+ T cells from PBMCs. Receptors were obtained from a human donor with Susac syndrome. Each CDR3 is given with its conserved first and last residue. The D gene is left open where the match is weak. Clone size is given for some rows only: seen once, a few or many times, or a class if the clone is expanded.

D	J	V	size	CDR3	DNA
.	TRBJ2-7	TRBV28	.	CASSLWQYSYEQYF	TGTGCCAGCAGTTTATGGCAGTACTCCTACGAGCAGTACTTC
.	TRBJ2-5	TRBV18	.	CASSLAGPQETQYF	TGTGCCAGCTCATTGGCGGGGCCTCAAGAGACCCAGTACTTC
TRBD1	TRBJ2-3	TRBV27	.	CASSYRQGRSDTQYF	TGTGCCAGCAGCTATAGACAGGGGAGATCAGATACGCAGTATTTT
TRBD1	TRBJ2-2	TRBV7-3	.	CASSLTGDRGTGELFF	TGTGCCAGCAGCTTAACAGGAGACAGGGGCACCGGGGAGCTGTTTTTT
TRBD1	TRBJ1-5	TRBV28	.	CASSLGQGGGNQPQHF	TGTGCCAGCAGTTTAGGACAGGGCGGAGGGAATCAGCCCCAGCATTTT
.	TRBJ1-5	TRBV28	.	CASSPATRAHSNQPQHF	TGTGCCAGCAGTCCTGCGACCAGGGCCCATAGCAATCAGCCCCAGCATTTT
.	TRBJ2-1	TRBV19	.	CASRAGVGTYNEQFF	TGTGCCAGTCGTGCGGGGGTCGGGACATACAATGAGCAGTTCTTC
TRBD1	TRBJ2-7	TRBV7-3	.	CASSLRRRNRGPREQYF	TGTGCCAGCAGCTTAAGACGTCGGAACAGGGGGCCGAGGGAGCAGTACTTC
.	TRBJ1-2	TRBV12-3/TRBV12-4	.	CASSFGVGGNYGYTF	TGTGCCAGCAGTTTTGGGGTTGGGGGAAACTATGGCTACACCTTC
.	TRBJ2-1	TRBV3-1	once	CASSQNEWGIGNEQFF	TGTGCCAGCAGCCAAAACGAGTGGGGAATAGGGAATGAGCAGTTCTTC
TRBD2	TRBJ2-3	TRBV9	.	CASSVAGIGTMGTDTQYF	TGTGCCAGCAGCGTAGCCGGGATCGGGACTATGGGGACAGATACGCAGTATTTT
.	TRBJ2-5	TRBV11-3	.	CASTNVQGMETQYF	TGTGCCAGCACCAACGTACAGGGTATGGAGACCCAGTACTTC
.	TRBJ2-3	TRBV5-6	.	CASSLELGGDSGTDTQYF	TGTGCCAGCAGCTTGGAATTAGGGGGGGACTCCGGCACAGATACGCAGTATTTT
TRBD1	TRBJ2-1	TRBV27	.	CASSRLDRGAYNEQFF	TGTGCCAGCAGTCGATTAGACAGGGGAGCCTACAATGAGCAGTTCTTC
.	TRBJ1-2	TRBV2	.	CASSEALGAGEGYTF	TGTGCCAGCAGTGAAGCGCTTGGGGCAGGGGAAGGCTACACCTTC
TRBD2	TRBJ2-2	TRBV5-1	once	CASSHQLAGATGELFF	TGCGCCAGCAGTCACCAACTAGCGGGGGCGACCGGGGAGCTGTTTTTT
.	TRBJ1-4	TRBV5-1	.	CASHTGTYNEKLFF	TGCGCCAGCCACACAGGAACTTATAATGAAAAACTGTTTTTT
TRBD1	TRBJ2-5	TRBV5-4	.	CASSLDRGRQETQYF	TGTGCCAGCAGCTTGGACAGGGGGCGGCAAGAGACCCAGTACTTC
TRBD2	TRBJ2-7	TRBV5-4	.	CASSRRGGYEQYF	TGTGCCAGCAGCCGGCGGGGGGGATACGAGCAGTACTTC
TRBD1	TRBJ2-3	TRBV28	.	CASRDTGGALADTQYF	TGTGCCAGCCGTGATACAGGGGGCGCTTTGGCTGATACGCAGTATTTT
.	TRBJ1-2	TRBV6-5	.	CASSYSSKGYGYTF	TGTGCCAGCAGTTACTCTTCGAAGGGCTATGGCTACACCTTC
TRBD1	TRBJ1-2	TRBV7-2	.	CASSLGQGIGYTF	TGTGCCAGCAGCTTAGGACAGGGAATAGGCTACACCTTC
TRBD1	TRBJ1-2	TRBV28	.	CASSVGQGRSGYTF	TGTGCCAGCAGTGTCGGACAGGGGCGAAGCGGCTACACCTTC
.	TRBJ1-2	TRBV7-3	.	CASSLGRNYYGYTF	TGTGCCAGCAGCTTGGGCAGGAACTACTATGGCTACACCTTC
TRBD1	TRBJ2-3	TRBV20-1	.	CSAHRGQGVDTQYF	TGCAGTGCCCACAGGGGACAGGGCGTAGATACGCAGTATTTT
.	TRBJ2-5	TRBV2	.	CASTQLETQYF	TGTGCCAGCACCCAATTAGAGACCCAGTACTTC
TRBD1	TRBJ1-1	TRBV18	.	CASSPSEGARTEAFF	TGTGCCAGCTCACCATCGGAGGGGGCGCGCACTGAAGCTTTCTTT
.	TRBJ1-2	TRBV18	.	CASSPSTDPFYGYTF	TGTGCCAGCTCACCGTCCACAGACCCTTTCTATGGCTACACCTTC
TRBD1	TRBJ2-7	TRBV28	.	CASSFVDRGFSYEQYF	TGTGCCAGCAGTTTCGTCGACAGGGGATTCTCCTACGAGCAGTACTTC
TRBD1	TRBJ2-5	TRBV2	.	CASSPSGGFQETQYF	TGTGCCAGCAGCCCGTCAGGGGGCTTCCAAGAGACCCAGTACTTC
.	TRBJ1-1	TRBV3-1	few	CASSQEGGNTEAFF	TGTGCCAGCAGCCAGGAGGGAGGGAACACTGAAGCTTTCTTT
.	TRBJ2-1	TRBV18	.	CASSSVARGDEQFF	TGTGCCAGCTCCTCGGTTGCGAGGGGCGATGAGCAGTTCTTC
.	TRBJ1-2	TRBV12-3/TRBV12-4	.	CASTSNNYGYTF	TGTGCCAGCACCTCGAATAACTATGGCTACACCTTC
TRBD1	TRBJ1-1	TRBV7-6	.	CASSMTGTAPTEAFF	TGTGCCAGCAGCATGACCGGGACAGCTCCCACTGAAGCTTTCTTT
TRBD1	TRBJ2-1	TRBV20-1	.	CSAPGQGVYEQFF	TGCAGTGCTCCGGGACAGGGGGTCTATGAGCAGTTCTTC
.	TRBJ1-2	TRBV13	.	CASSLGAAWGYTF	TGTGCCAGCAGCTTAGGGGCAGCATGGGGCTACACCTTC
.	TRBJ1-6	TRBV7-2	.	CASRGEGGPVPNSPLHF	TGTGCCAGCAGAGGAGAGGGGGGCCCCGTCCCGAATTCACCCCTCCACTTT
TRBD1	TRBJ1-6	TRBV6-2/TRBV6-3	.	CASRGQSSYNSPLHF	TGTGCCAGCAGGGGACAGAGCTCCTATAATTCACCCCTCCACTTT
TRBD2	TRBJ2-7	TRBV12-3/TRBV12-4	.	CASSYPGGSDEQYF	TGTGCCAGCAGTTACCCGGGGGGATCTGACGAGCAGTACTTC
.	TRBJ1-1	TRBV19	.	CASRSGLNTEAFF	TGTGCCAGTAGGTCAGGACTGAACACTGAAGCTTTCTTT
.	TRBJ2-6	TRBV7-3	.	CASSPRGREYGANVLTF	TGTGCCAGCAGCCCTCGGGGCAGGGAGTACGGGGCCAACGTCCTGACTTTC
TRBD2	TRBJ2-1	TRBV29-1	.	CSVLTSGYNEQFF	TGCAGCGTCCTGACTAGCGGTTACAATGAGCAGTTCTTC
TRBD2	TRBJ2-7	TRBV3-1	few	CASSPGLAGEPSYEQYF	TGTGCCAGCAGCCCGGGACTAGCGGGGGAACCCTCCTACGAGCAGTACTTC
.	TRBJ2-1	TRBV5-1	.	CASSLGATYNEQFF	TGCGCCAGCAGCTTGGGGGCGACCTACAATGAGCAGTTCTTC
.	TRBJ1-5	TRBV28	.	CASSYGGSYQPQHF	TGTGCCAGCAGTTATGGGGGCTCATACCAGCCCCAGCATTTT
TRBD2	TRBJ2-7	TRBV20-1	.	CSAREDGGARKDEQYF	TGCAGTGCTAGAGAAGACGGGGGGGCGCGAAAGGACGAGCAGTACTTC
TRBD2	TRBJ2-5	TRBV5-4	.	CASSLGVAGGQETQYF	TGTGCCAGCAGCTTGGGGGTAGCGGGGGGTCAAGAGACCCAGTACTTC
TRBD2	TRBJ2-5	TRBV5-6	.	CASSEGLAGAMGTQYF	TGTGCCAGCAGTGAGGGACTAGCGGGGGCAATGGGGACCCAGTACTTC
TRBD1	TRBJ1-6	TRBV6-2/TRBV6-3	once	CASSGQGRPLHF	TGTGCCAGCTCAGGACAGGGGCGACCCCTCCACTTT